This T cell receptor (beta chain) was recorded in a study of T cell repertoires in cytomegalovirus infection. The CDR3 is 15 amino acids. Germline V gives CDR1 SGHTA, CDR2 FQGNSA. V trimming: 1 base; J trimming: 1 base; junction bases outside the gene matches: 2. This clonotype was seen at least ten times. Its antigen is not known. TCRdb itself ran the reads through MiXCR, one entry per CDR3 protein. The table lists some 180,000 distinct CDR3 sequences, about 21% of them singletons. The study's findings and limits: Cumulative frequency of public TCR beta families picked out carriers of CMV plus the relevant HLA.

Material for sequencing was PBMCs. The sequence was collected from a human donor in good health (CMV status not recorded). Some clones in this sample may be carry-over from other donors' samples. V and J are TRBV7-2 and TRBJ1-1, with TRBD1 identical over 8 bases. CDR3 residues: CASSLGQGANTEAFF. CDR3 coding DNA: TGTGCCAGCAGCTTAGGCCAGGGGGCGAACACTGAAGCTTTCTTT.